These T cell receptor beta chains were read from a single sample in a study of T cell repertoires in cytomegalovirus infection. TCRdb called the reads again in MiXCR, with one record for every CDR3 protein. The sample records 200,000 or so distinct CDR3 sequences, 28% being singletons. Specimen: PBMCs. All receptors derive from a human donor in good health (CMV status not recorded). Some clones in this sample may be carry-over from other donors' samples. Each CDR3 is given with its conserved first and last residue. Each record gives: D gene, J gene, clone size, V gene, CDR3 protein, CDR3 DNA. A D gene is named only where the DNA matches it firmly. Size is stated for part of the rows, as once, few or many counts, or as a class when the clone is expanded.

-	TRBJ1-1	-	TRBV19	CASIEPGNTEAFF	TGTGCCAGTATAGAGCCAGGGAACACTGAAGCTTTCTTT
TRBD2	TRBJ2-3	-	TRBV20-1	CSAPGQRGTSDTQYF	TGCAGTGCCCCGGGCCAGCGGGGGACCTCAGATACGCAGTATTTT
-	TRBJ2-1	once	TRBV5-4	CVSSFGQYNEQFF	TGTGTCAGCAGCTTCGGACAGTACAATGAGCAGTTCTTC
-	TRBJ2-1	few	TRBV14	CASSTLETALYNEQFF	TGTGCCAGCAGCACCCTAGAGACAGCCTTGTACAATGAGCAGTTCTTC
TRBD1	TRBJ2-7	few	TRBV30	CAWSQGQGAYEQYF	TGTGCCTGGAGCCAAGGACAGGGGGCCTACGAGCAGTACTTC
TRBD1	TRBJ1-6	-	TRBV7-9	CASSPGDRVSPLHF	TGTGCCAGCAGCCCCGGGGACAGGGTTTCACCCCTCCACTTT
-	TRBJ2-5	-	TRBV25-1	CASSESGSKETQYF	TGTGCCAGCAGTGAATCTGGCAGTAAGGAGACCCAGTACTTC
TRBD1	TRBJ2-1	few	TRBV19	CASTPDRSAYNEQFF	TGTGCCAGTACCCCGGACAGGAGTGCCTACAATGAGCAGTTCTTC
-	TRBJ2-1	-	TRBV20-1	CSARPGHRTNNEQFF	TGCAGTGCTAGACCGGGACACCGGACCAACAATGAGCAGTTCTTC
-	TRBJ1-6	-	TRBV12-5	CASGRGNKNSPLHF	TGTGCTAGTGGCCGGGGGAACAAGAATTCACCCCTCCACTTT
-	TRBJ1-3	few	TRBV6-5	CASSYGVTGNTIYF	TGTGCCAGCAGTTACGGAGTAACTGGAAACACCATATATTTT
-	TRBJ2-3	-	TRBV5-6	CASSLRRGAGRDTQYF	TGTGCCAGCAGCTTAAGACGGGGGGCCGGGAGAGATACGCAGTATTTT
-	TRBJ2-1	-	TRBV12-5	CASGLEENIEQFF	TGTGCTAGTGGTTTGGAGGAGAATATTGAGCAGTTCTTC
-	TRBJ2-3	many	TRBV12-3/TRBV12-4	CASTPSTSSTDTQYF	TGTGCCAGCACTCCTTCCACTTCAAGCACAGATACGCAGTATTTT
-	TRBJ1-2	-	TRBV25-1	CASSVPGPNYGYTF	TGTGCCAGCAGTGTACCGGGTCCTAACTATGGCTACACCTTC
-	TRBJ1-3	few	TRBV7-2	CASSLQPLGNTIYF	TGTGCCAGCAGCTTACAGCCCCTGGGAAACACCATATATTTT
-	TRBJ1-1	few	TRBV5-6	CASRNLGNTEAFF	TGTGCCAGCAGAAACCTGGGGAACACTGAAGCTTTCTTT
-	TRBJ1-6	few	TRBV9	CASSVATNRDSPLHF	TGTGCCAGCAGCGTAGCAACAAATCGGGATTCACCCCTCCACTTT
-	TRBJ1-4	-	TRBV29-1	CSVAGFGATNEKLFF	TGCAGCGTTGCCGGATTTGGAGCAACTAATGAAAAACTGTTTTTT
TRBD1	TRBJ2-3	many	TRBV7-6	CASSYRDSYTDTQYF	TGTGCCAGCAGCTACCGGGACAGCTACACAGATACGCAGTATTTT
TRBD2	TRBJ2-3	-	TRBV5-4	CASSSLTSGGGTDTQYF	TGTGCCAGCAGCTCCCTGACTAGCGGGGGTGGCACAGATACGCAGTATTTT
TRBD1	TRBJ1-6	-	TRBV20-1	CSMGTGDSPLHF	TGCAGTATGGGGACAGGGGATTCACCCCTCCACTTT
-	TRBJ1-5	few	TRBV2	CASSEAGRNQPQHF	TGTGCCAGCAGTGAAGCGGGGAGAAATCAGCCCCAGCATTTT
-	TRBJ1-1	many	TRBV7-2	CASSLDSYTEAFF	TGTGCCAGCAGCTTAGACTCTTACACTGAAGCTTTCTTT
TRBD1	TRBJ2-1	-	TRBV3-1	CASSQGTGAHNEQFF	TGTGCCAGCAGCCAGGGGACAGGGGCCCACAATGAGCAGTTCTTC
TRBD1	TRBJ1-6	-	TRBV6-2/TRBV6-3	CASVGTGESPLHF	TGTGCCAGCGTCGGGACAGGAGAATCACCCCTCCACTTT
TRBD1	TRBJ1-1	-	TRBV20-1	CSARDSKGANTEAFF	TGCAGTGCTAGAGATAGTAAGGGGGCGAACACTGAAGCTTTCTTT
-	TRBJ2-1	few	TRBV7-2	CASSLVTNEQFF	TGTGCCAGCAGCTTAGTGACCAATGAGCAGTTCTTC
-	TRBJ1-2	many	TRBV2	CASSVIGGDYGYTF	TGTGCCAGCAGTGTCATAGGGGGGGACTATGGCTACACCTTC
-	TRBJ1-2	few	TRBV5-1	CASSLAVGDSNYGYTF	TGCGCCAGCAGCTTGGCCGTTGGGGATTCTAACTATGGCTACACCTTC
-	TRBJ1-1	few	TRBV11-3	CASSLRRSTEAFF	TGTGCCAGCAGCTTACGGCGCAGCACTGAAGCTTTCTTT
TRBD1	TRBJ1-2	-	TRBV7-2	CASSRRQGYYGYTF	TGTGCCAGCAGCCGGAGACAGGGATATTATGGCTACACCTTC
-	TRBJ2-5	-	TRBV12-3/TRBV12-4	CASTSAPIRETQYF	TGTGCCAGCACCTCGGCCCCAATTCGGGAGACCCAGTACTTC
-	TRBJ2-2	-	TRBV20-1	CSARDNGKANTGELFF	TGCAGTGCTAGAGATAACGGGAAAGCTAACACCGGGGAGCTGTTTTTT
-	TRBJ1-2	many	TRBV7-6	CASSLQPMVNYGYTF	TGTGCCAGCAGCTTACAGCCTATGGTGAACTATGGCTACACCTTC
TRBD2	TRBJ2-5	few	TRBV15	CATSSILGGAETQYF	TGTGCCACCAGCTCAATCCTCGGGGGGGCAGAGACCCAGTACTTC
-	TRBJ2-3	-	TRBV12-3/TRBV12-4	CASSPGPASTDTQYF	TGTGCCAGCAGTCCAGGGCCCGCTAGCACAGATACGCAGTATTTT
TRBD1	TRBJ2-7	-	TRBV27	CASSYGTGDSYEQYF	TGTGCCAGCAGTTATGGGACAGGGGACTCCTACGAGCAGTACTTC
TRBD1	TRBJ1-6	-	TRBV7-2	CASSSRGGTGSSYNSPLHF	TGTGCCAGCAGCTCTAGAGGAGGGACAGGGAGCTCCTATAATTCACCCCTCCACTTT
-	TRBJ2-7	-	TRBV2	CASQESVFYEQYF	TGTGCCAGCCAAGAGTCGGTTTTCTACGAGCAGTACTTC
TRBD1	TRBJ2-1	once	TRBV19	CASSIQGTASYDEQFF	TGTGCCAGTAGTATCCAAGGGACAGCGTCCTACGATGAGCAGTTCTTC
TRBD1	TRBJ2-5	once	TRBV10-3	CAISSGQGGETQYF	TGTGCCATCAGTTCGGGACAGGGCGGGGAGACCCAGTACTTC
-	TRBJ1-1	-	TRBV15	CATGEGGMNTEAFF	TGTGCCACCGGAGAAGGGGGAATGAACACTGAAGCTTTCTTT
-	TRBJ2-1	few	TRBV2	CASTKDNYNEQFF	TGTGCCAGTACTAAGGATAACTACAATGAGCAGTTCTTC
TRBD1	TRBJ1-6	many	TRBV12-3/TRBV12-4	CASSPGTGDNSPLHF	TGTGCCAGCAGTCCGGGGACAGGGGATAATTCACCCCTCCACTTT
-	TRBJ2-2	-	TRBV2	CASRQIANTGELFF	TGTGCCAGCAGACAGATAGCGAACACCGGGGAGCTGTTTTTT
-	TRBJ1-1	few	TRBV29-1	CSVEGRPSGTEAFF	TGCAGCGTTGAAGGTAGGCCCTCTGGCACTGAAGCTTTCTTT